The clone carrying this TCR beta chain was observed a handful of times. Per germline, CDR1 SNHLY and CDR2 FYNNEI. Between the trimmed V and J ends, which lost 7 bases and 3 bases, there was a span of 12 bases. The CDR3 spans 14 residues. The data derive from a study of cytomegalovirus exposure and HLA in healthy donors. The PCR used 60 Vbeta and 13 Jbeta primers. Data came from immunoSEQ multiplex PCR; TCRdb stores just in-frame clones and leaves some out. The data show 150,000 to 200,000 clones, more than 75% seen once. V and J are TRBV2 and TRBJ2-2, with D perhaps matching TRBD2 (5 bases). The source of this sequence is a woman in her thirties or forties in good health and CMV-seronegative. The sequenced material came from PBMCs. The CDR3 DNA follows: TGTGCCAGCAAACCTGGGGAGTACACCGGGGAGCTGTTTTTT. It codes for CASKPGEYTGELFF.